Shown below are 27 T cell receptor beta chains from a single sample sequenced in a study. TCRdb re-called the 5' RACE reads through MiXCR, storing one row per CDR3 protein. The sample lists 55,000 to 75,000 distinct CDR3 sequences, roughly 30% seen once, with roughly 2.5% in the top ten. Input material: tumor-infiltrating naive CD4+ T cells sorted from the breast tumor. Subset defined: naive CD4+ T cells, CD4+CD45RA+CD25-. The origin of the receptors is a female donor with breast cancer.

The chain employs TRBV9 and TRBJ2-3; D remains unclear. V lost 3 bases and J 1 base, leaving 9 bases between the germline ends. From germline, CDR1 is SGDLS and CDR2 YYNGEE. This CDR3 has 14 amino acids. CDR3 amino acids: CASSAEWGTDTQYF. The CDR3 nucleotides are TGTGCCAGCAGCGCCGAATGGGGCACAGATACGCAGTATTTT.

This clonotype was detected once. The gene calls are TRBV5-1 and TRBJ2-2; D could derive from TRBD1 or TRBD2 (5 bases each). The V and J ends lost 7 bases and 5 bases respectively, with 21 bases between them. Germline V gene sequence: CDR1 SGHRS, CDR2 YFSETQ. The CDR3 sequence is 16 residues long. The CDR3 spells CASGPGAGTVTGELFF. CDR3 in DNA: TGCGCCAGCGGCCCCGGGGCCGGTACCGTTACCGGGGAGCTGTTTTTT. Using reference TRBV5-1 and TRBJ2-2 for the parts outside the CDR3, the full variable domain is KAGVTQTPRYLIKTRGQQVTLSCSPISGHRSVSWYQQTPGQGLQFLFEYFSETQRNKGNFPGRFSGRQFSNSRSEMNVSTLELGDSALYLCASGPGAGTVTGELFFGEGSRLTVL.

This clonotype has a handful of counts. This CDR3 reads CASSKDSSGANVLTF. The CDR3, as DNA: TGCGCCAGCAGCAAGGACAGTTCTGGGGCCAACGTCCTGACTTTC. The J gene is TRBJ2-6, the V gene TRBV5-1; D is perhaps TRBD1 (6 bases). Germline loops: CDR1 SGHRS, CDR2 YFSETQ. Trimming took off 4 bases at V and 1 base at J, with 9 bases between the two ends. The CDR3 has 15 amino acids.

The chain has TRBV3-2 and TRBJ2-7; the table's TRBD1 call for D was not verified on the DNA. TRBV3-2 is a pseudogene. The CDR3 spans 14 residues. This CDR3 is CASSQETGVYEQYF. As DNA, the CDR3 is TGTGCCAGCAGCCAAGAGACCGGGGTTTACGAGCAGTACTTC.

This clonotype was counted a few times. This chain joins TRBV4-2 and TRBJ2-5; D is unclear. The germline CDR1 and CDR2 sequences are LGHNA and YNFKEQ. V was clipped by 0 bases and J by 2 bases, with 13 bases between them. The CDR3 is 16 amino acids. CDR3 DNA sequence: TGTGCCAGCAGCCAAGATTGGCAAGGCTTACAAGAGACCCAGTACTTC. The encoded protein is CASSQDWQGLQETQYF.

Remarks on this clonotype: The germline gene is not matched at one end of the junction; a read error may be the cause. This chain links TRBV3-1 with TRBJ2-1; TRBD2 might be the D (6 bases). CDR1 is LGHDT, CDR2 YNNKEL, per germline (reference sequence). CDR3 length equals 15 residues. The CDR3 reads CASSPSGSSYNEQLF. The CDR3 region has the DNA TGTGCCAGCAGCCCGAGCGGGTCCTCCTACAATGAGCAGCTCTTC.

CDR3 bases: TGTGCCAGCAGTCCCGTTTGGGGTCAGCCCCAGCATTTT. Protein product: CASSPVWGQPQHF. The chain has TRBV27 and TRBJ1-5; D not certain. V was shortened by 5 bases and J by 6 bases, with 11 bases between the two germline ends. Germline V CDR1 and CDR2: MNHEY, SMNVEV (reference sequence). The CDR3 totals 13 residues.

A single count supports this clonotype. The genes are TRBV7-2 and TRBJ2-3, with 7 bases aligning to TRBD1. The CDR3 has 14 amino acids. Germline V lookup: CDR1 SGHTA, CDR2 FQGNSA. The V gene end was trimmed by 6 bases and the J gene end by 2 bases; junction bases not matched to a gene: 5. The CDR3 sequence: CASSLTGNTDTQYF. In nucleotides, the CDR3 is TGTGCCAGCAGTTTGACAGGGAACACAGATACGCAGTATTTT.

CDR3: CASSGTGFGDTQYF. CDR3 nucleotides: TGTGCCAGCAGCGGCACAGGGTTTGGAGATACGCAGTATTTT. The rearrangement uses TRBV9 and TRBJ2-3; the D gene is possibly TRBD1 (6 bases). The CDR3 totals 14 residues. V shed 3 bases and J shed 5 bases, with 13 bases lying between them. Germline loops: CDR1 SGDLS, CDR2 YYNGEE.

V and J are TRBV2 and TRBJ2-7, with D perhaps assigned TRBD1 or TRBD2 (5 bases each). The CDR3 is 13 residues long. The ends were cut back, 4 bases at V and 4 bases at J, with 11 bases in the middle. Germline V gives CDR1 SNHLY, CDR2 FYNNEI. The CDR3 DNA follows: TGTGCCAGCAGTGGGGACGACAGATACGAGCAGTACTTC. This gives the protein CASSGDDRYEQYF.

This clonotype was observed a single time. At one end, the junction sequence differs from germline, possibly due to a read error. CDR3 sequence: CASGTGGGQPHHF. The CDR3 bases are TGTGCCAGCGGTACAGGGGGCGGACAGCCCCATCATTTT. The chain combines TRBV12-3 or TRBV12-4 with TRBJ1-5, with 9 bases identical to TRBD1. This CDR3 is 13 amino acids long.

The chain recombines TRBV7-2 with TRBJ2-3; unclear D gene. The CDR3 sequence is 14 residues long. V lost 2 bases and J 2 bases, leaving 8 bases between the germline ends. Germline V gene lookup returns CDR1 SGHTA and CDR2 FQGNSA. CDR3 protein: CASSLFGSTDTQYF. CDR3 in DNA: TGTGCCAGCAGCTTATTTGGATCCACAGATACGCAGTATTTT.

This clonotype came up a few times. The chain has TRBV7-9 and TRBJ2-7, with D perhaps TRBD1 or TRBD2 (5 bases each). This CDR3 has 14 residues. Per germline, CDR1 SEHNR and CDR2 FQNEAQ (reference sequence). The germline V and J ends were trimmed by 0 bases and 5 bases, with 11 bases remaining between them. DNA for the CDR3: TGTGCCAGCAGCTTAGCGGGACCGCCCCACGAGCAGTACTTC. This translates into CASSLAGPPHEQYF.

The rearrangement links TRBV6-1 to TRBJ2-1; D is perhaps TRBD1 or TRBD2 (6 bases each). Trimming stripped 1 base from V and 0 bases from J, with 19 bases between. CDR1 MNHNS and CDR2 SASEGT come from the germline V gene. The CDR3 loop spans 19 amino acids. The CDR3 nucleotides read TGTGCCAGCAGTGAAGGTGACAGGTTCGGAGGGTACTCCTACAATGAGCAGTTCTTC. Protein sequence: CASSEGDRFGGYSYNEQFF.

This chain links TRBV24-1 with TRBJ2-1; 8 bases fit TRBD2. CDR3 length equals 16 residues. CDR1 and CDR2 from the germline V gene are KGHDR and SFDVKD. With V trimmed by 2 bases and J by 3 bases, 5 bases remained unmatched. CDR3 loop: CATSDSLSGVYNEQFF. The CDR3 DNA sequence: TGTGCCACCAGTGATTCTCTTAGCGGGGTCTACAATGAGCAGTTCTTC.

This clonotype has just a few counts. V and J are TRBV5-1 and TRBJ1-2, with D unresolved. Trimming took off 2 bases at V and 4 bases at J, with 15 bases between the two ends. From germline, CDR1 is SGHRS and CDR2 YFSETQ. CDR3 length: 15 amino acids. CDR3 loop: CASSLEGSPFYGYTF. The CDR3 DNA reads as TGCGCCAGCAGCTTAGAAGGTTCACCATTCTATGGCTACACCTTC. Combining the CDR3 with reference TRBV5-1 and TRBJ1-2 gives the whole variable domain KAGVTQTPRYLIKTRGQQVTLSCSPISGHRSVSWYQQTPGQGLQFLFEYFSETQRNKGNFPGRFSGRQFSNSRSEMNVSTLELGDSALYLCASSLEGSPFYGYTFGSGTRLTVV.

This chain uses TRBV29-1 with TRBJ1-2; TRBD1 is a possible D gene (5 bases). With 8 bases removed from V and 5 bases from J, the gap between germline ends came to 12 bases. Germline CDR1 reads SQVTM; CDR2 reads ANQGSEA. The CDR3 runs 11 residues. CDR3 DNA: TGCAGCATGGGGGACGGGTATGGCTACACCTTC. Translation: CSMGDGYGYTF. Using reference TRBV29-1 and TRBJ1-2 for the parts outside the CDR3, the full variable domain is SAVISQKPSRDICQRGTSLTIQCQVDSQVTMMFWYRQQPGQSLTLIATANQGSEATYESGFVIDKFPISRPNLTFSTLTVSNMSPEDSSIYLCSMGDGYGYTFGSGTRLTVV.

This clonotype was observed a few times. This chain joins TRBV4-1 and TRBJ1-1; D ambiguous. CDR3 length equals 13 residues. Germline V gene lookup returns CDR1 MGHRA and CDR2 YSYEKL. The germline V and J ends were trimmed by 1 base and 1 base, with 4 bases remaining between them. CDR3 in DNA: TGCGCCAGCAGCCAAGTAGAGAACACTGAAGCTTTCTTT. Translated, it gives CASSQVENTEAFF.

As for this clonotype: Possible read error: a much larger clone is one base away. In DNA, the CDR3 is TGTGCCACCAGCAGAGATTTCGGGACAGCCACCACAGATACGCGGTATTTT. Its translation is CATSRDFGTATTDTRYF. The chain links TRBV15 to TRBJ2-3; 7 bases align to TRBD1. This CDR3 region has 17 residues. The germline V gene has CDR1 LNHNV and CDR2 YYDKDF (reference sequence).

In this sample, this clonotype turned up many times. The chain uses TRBV4-2 and TRBJ1-5; 7 bases align to TRBD1. The CDR3 length is 16 residues. Germline V gene data show CDR1 as LGHNA and CDR2 as YNFKEQ. With 4 bases clipped from V and 1 base from J, the junction kept 7 bases outside the gene matches. The CDR3 DNA follows: TGTGCCAGCAGCCTCCTGACAGGGATGAGCAATCAGCCCCAGCATTTT. This codes for CASSLLTGMSNQPQHF.

In DNA form, the CDR3 reads TGCGCCAGCAGCCCACGGATCATGGGGAACACCGGGGAGCTGTTTTTT. Encoded protein: CASSPRIMGNTGELFF. The chain joins TRBV4-1 to TRBJ2-2; no clear D gene. Germline CDR1 is MGHRA and CDR2 is YSYEKL. Trimming took off 4 bases at V and 1 base at J, with 13 bases between the two ends. This CDR3 contains 16 residues.

This clonotype was found a few times. The chain combines TRBV7-9 with TRBJ2-1; 11 bases match TRBD2. This CDR3 has 18 amino acids. The ends lost 11 bases at V and 0 bases at J; junction bases unmatched: 15. The germline V gene encodes CDR1 SEHNR and CDR2 FQNEAQ (reference sequence). Here the CDR3 reads CALPSSLAGGYSYNEQFF. CDR3 sequence (DNA): TGTGCCTTACCAAGTTCGCTAGCGGGGGGTTACTCCTACAATGAGCAGTTCTTC.

The chain combines TRBV12-3 or TRBV12-4 with TRBJ1-6; D possibly corresponds to TRBD1 (6 bases). V lost 2 bases to trimming and J lost 7 bases, with 12 bases between them. CDR3 size: 15 residues. The CDR3 DNA reads TGTGCCAGCAGTTTACTACTGGGGGCGAATTCACCCCTCCACTTT. Encoded protein: CASSLLLGANSPLHF.

By proportion, this clonotype is medium-sized (0.01 to 0.1%). For the CDR3, the DNA is TGCAGCGTTGGCCTCAGGGGAGTCAATGAGCAGTTCTTC. Its translation: CSVGLRGVNEQFF. The rearrangement links TRBV29-1 to TRBJ2-1; D is perhaps TRBD1 (6 bases). The CDR3 covers 13 residues. Per the germline V gene, CDR1 is SQVTM and CDR2 is ANQGSEA. V shed 4 bases and J shed 6 bases, with 13 bases lying between them.

This clonotype has just a few counts. This chain connects TRBV3-1 to TRBJ2-2; possibly TRBD2 for D (6 bases). The CDR3 contains 16 residues. Germline V lookup: CDR1 LGHDT, CDR2 YNNKEL (reference sequence). V shed 4 bases and J shed 1 base, with 13 bases lying between them. The CDR3 protein is CASSPPGSGNTGELFF. The CDR3 DNA follows: TGTGCCAGCAGCCCGCCGGGTAGCGGGAACACCGGGGAGCTGTTTTTT.

In this sample, this clonotype turned up many times. The chain employs TRBV7-2 and TRBJ2-3, with a possible D match to TRBD1 (5 bases). Per germline, CDR1 SGHTA and CDR2 FQGNSA. Trimming removed 6 bases at V and 4 bases at J, with 14 bases between. The CDR3 consists of 14 residues. The CDR3 region is CASSRQLGSDTQYF. The CDR3, as DNA: TGTGCCAGCAGTCGACAGTTGGGGTCAGATACGCAGTATTTT.

V usage is TRBV5-1 and J usage is TRBJ2-4; 11 bases map to TRBD1. Trimming at V came to 4 bases and at J to 10 bases, leaving 7 bases not matched to a gene. The CDR3 covers 14 residues. Germline V CDR1 and CDR2: SGHRS, YFSETQ. CDR3 coding DNA: TGCGCCAGCAGCCCCGAGGACAGGGGGCAAATTCAGTACTTC. Amino acid sequence: CASSPEDRGQIQYF.